These 29 T cell receptor beta chains share one sample of origin, sequenced in a study of T cells in tuberculosis. The repertoire was sequenced with immunoSEQ multiplex PCR; TCRdb's copy has only in-frame clones and lacks some. The sample lists some 25,000 clones; roughly 96% were seen once. Sequenced: PBMCs. The receptor set was obtained from a donor aged 5 to 30 with latent tuberculosis or without tuberculosis infection.

V gene TRBV9 combines with J gene TRBJ2-2; 8 bases map to TRBD1. V gave up 0 bases and J gave up 5 bases; unmatched junction bases: 6. The CDR3 runs 16 residues. CDR1 is SGDLS and CDR2 is YYNGEE in the germline V gene. CDR3: CASSVVDRGGTGELFF. CDR3 in DNA: TGTGCCAGCAGCGTAGTAGACAGGGGCGGAACCGGGGAGCTGTTTTTT.

The chain uses TRBV29-1 and TRBJ1-2; D gene unclear. Germline V CDR1 and CDR2: SQVTM, ANQGSEA. V was shortened by 4 bases and J by 8 bases, with 14 bases between the two germline ends. This CDR3 has 12 amino acids. The CDR3, as DNA: TGCAGCGTTGGCCGGGGAGCGGGGGGCTACACCTTC. The encoded protein is CSVGRGAGGYTF.

V and J are TRBV10-2 and TRBJ1-1; D is uncertain. V lost 3 bases to trimming and J lost 10 bases, with 9 bases between them. The CDR3 runs 11 residues. The germline V gene has CDR1 WSHSY and CDR2 SAAADI. CDR3: CASSDGVGAFF. DNA for the CDR3: TGCGCCAGCAGTGACGGGGTTGGAGCTTTCTTT.

CDR3 in amino acids: CASSPTGGSYGYTF. CDR3 in DNA: TGCGCCAGCAGCCCGACAGGGGGCAGCTATGGCTACACCTTC. The chain employs TRBV5-1 and TRBJ1-2, with TRBD1 matching over 10 bases. The CDR3 runs to 14 residues. From germline, CDR1 is SGHRS and CDR2 YFSETQ. With V trimmed by 4 bases and J by 4 bases, 4 bases remained unmatched.

The V call is TRBV6-1, the J call TRBJ1-1, with 9 bases lining up with TRBD1. CDR1 is MNHNS, CDR2 SASEGT, per germline. This CDR3 spans 12 amino acids. V was pared by 10 bases and J by 12 bases, with 12 bases of the junction left unmatched. CDR3 sequence reads: CATVVGTGWPFF. CDR3 DNA: TGTGCCACCGTCGTTGGGACAGGGTGGCCTTTCTTT.

This rearrangement joins TRBV9 to TRBJ1-4; D perhaps matches TRBD1 (5 bases). The CDR3 totals 17 residues. In germline, CDR1 is SGDLS, CDR2 YYNGEE. Trimming left V 0 bases short and J 3 bases short, with 15 bases between. CDR3 amino acids: CASSVGPGGESNEKLFF. The CDR3 region has the DNA TGTGCCAGCAGCGTAGGGCCGGGGGGGGAATCTAATGAAAAACTGTTTTTT.

V gene TRBV27 combines with J gene TRBJ1-1; D is perhaps TRBD1 (5 bases). CDR3 length equals 13 residues. Germline lookup yields CDR1 MNHEY and CDR2 SMNVEV (reference sequence). The V end was cut by 6 bases, the J end by 6 bases, with 14 bases between. The CDR3 is CASRPGGASEAFF. DNA of the CDR3: TGTGCCAGCAGGCCGGGCGGGGCTTCTGAAGCTTTCTTT.

In regard to this clone: The junction does not match germline at one end; this may be a read error. The rearrangement joins TRBV27 to TRBJ2-7, with 8 positions matching TRBD1. The V gene's germline CDR1 is MNHEY and CDR2 SMNVEV (reference sequence). CDR3 length: 15 residues. The CDR3 DNA reads as TGTGCCAGCAGTTCCTCAGGGGGCCCCTCCAACGAGCAGTACTTC. It encodes CASSSSGGPSNEQYF.

The rearrangement joins TRBV28 to TRBJ2-3; a weak D match, TRBD2 (5 bases). This CDR3 is 13 amino acids long. Germline CDR1 MDHEN, CDR2 SYDVKM. V lost 10 bases and J lost 4, with 15 bases in between. In DNA, the CDR3 is TGTGCCACCCGACTACCCTCCCCAGATACGCAGTATTTT. Translated, it gives CATRLPSPDTQYF.

The rearrangement joins TRBV5-1 to TRBJ1-1; no clear D gene. Trimming took off 3 bases at V and 4 bases at J, with 4 bases between the two ends. The CDR3 is 11 amino acids. Germline V gene sequence: CDR1 SGHRS, CDR2 YFSETQ. In DNA, the CDR3 is TGCGCCAGCAGCTCTAGCACTGAAGCTTTCTTT. Its translation is CASSSSTEAFF.

This chain joins TRBV14 and TRBJ2-3, with D uncertain. V gave up 2 bases and J gave up 3 bases, with 9 bases separating them. This CDR3 has 14 residues. The germline CDR1 and CDR2 sequences are SGHDN and FVKESK. The CDR3 loop is CASSQRVVTDTQYF. The DNA for the CDR3 is TGTGCCAGCAGCCAACGGGTAGTTACAGATACGCAGTATTTT.

V is TRBV25-1 and J is TRBJ2-1, with TRBD1 as a possible D gene (6 bases). Germline CDR1 MGHDK, CDR2 SYGVNS. V lost 5 bases and J 7 bases, leaving 9 bases between the germline ends. The CDR3 spans 12 residues. The CDR3 region has the DNA TGTGCCAGCAGTCTAGGGGGAAATGAGCAGTTCTTC. It is translated as CASSLGGNEQFF.

This chain links TRBV9 with TRBJ2-2, with 12 bases fitting TRBD2. Germline CDR1 and CDR2: SGDLS and YYNGEE. The CDR3 runs 19 residues. Germline trimming cut 4 bases from V and 0 bases from J; bases unmatched to any gene: 10. In DNA, the CDR3 is TGTGCCAGCAGCCCCGGACTAGCGGGAATAAACCCGAACACCGGGGAGCTGTTTTTT. Protein sequence: CASSPGLAGINPNTGELFF.

The V call is TRBV29-1, the J call TRBJ2-1; 8 bases agree with TRBD1. The V segment lost 3 bases and the J segment 2 bases; nucleotides outside the gene matches: 3. There are 14 residues in the CDR3. Germline assignment: CDR1 SQVTM and CDR2 ANQGSEA. CDR3 nucleotide sequence: TGCAGCGTTGAGGGACAGGTTACCTACAATGAGCAGTTCTTC. This gives the protein CSVEGQVTYNEQFF.

This clone is a singleton in its sample. This rearrangement joins TRBV9 to TRBJ2-2, with D possibly being TRBD2 (6 bases). Trimming stripped 0 bases from V and 8 bases from J, with 14 bases between. Germline lookup yields CDR1 SGDLS and CDR2 YYNGEE. The CDR3 has 15 amino acids. The CDR3 region has the DNA TGTGCCAGCAGCGTAGGGACTAATGGACCGGGGGAGCTGTTTTTT. Its translation is CASSVGTNGPGELFF.

The chain links TRBV2 to TRBJ2-1; 8 nucleotides align to TRBD2. There are 15 residues in the CDR3. The V gene end was trimmed by 7 bases and the J gene end by 4 bases; junction bases not matched to a gene: 9. The germline V gene encodes CDR1 SNHLY and CDR2 FYNNEI. The CDR3 sequence is CASTLSGGPYNEQFF. CDR3 DNA: TGTGCCAGCACCCTGTCGGGGGGGCCGTACAATGAGCAGTTCTTC. Looking up the rest from reference TRBV2 and TRBJ2-1 gives the full variable domain: EPEVTQTPSHQVTQMGQEVILRCVPISNHLYFYWYRQILGQKVEFLVSFYNNEISEKSEIFDDQFSVERPDGSNFTLKIRSTKLEDSAMYFCASTLSGGPYNEQFFGPGTRLTVL.

The chain recombines TRBV4-2 with TRBJ2-5; no reliable D call. CDR3 length: 13 residues. The V gene lost 0 bases and the J gene lost 5 bases, with 7 bases spanning the gap. Germline V gene lookup returns CDR1 LGHNA and CDR2 YNFKEQ. This CDR3 reads CASSQDHGETQYF. The CDR3 region has the DNA TGTGCCAGCAGCCAAGATCACGGGGAGACCCAGTACTTC.

The chain uses TRBV4-1 and TRBJ2-2, with 7 bases lining up with TRBD2. V lost 11 bases to trimming and J lost 0 bases; unmatched junction nucleotides: 6. Germline V gene sequence: CDR1 MGHRA, CDR2 YSYEKL. The CDR3 totals 14 residues. The CDR3 nucleotides read TGCGCCGCCACTAGCGAGGCGAACACCGGGGAGCTGTTTTTT. Encoded protein: CAATSEANTGELFF.

CDR3 sequence: CASSLWVGGAPTHYGYTF. The CDR3 DNA reads as TGTGCCAGCAGTTTATGGGTCGGGGGGGCCCCCACCCATTATGGCTACACCTTC. This sequence joins TRBV28 and TRBJ1-2, with D possibly TRBD1 on 6 matching bases. This CDR3 is 18 amino acids long. In germline, CDR1 is MDHEN, CDR2 SYDVKM. V was shortened by 0 bases and J by 5 bases, with 22 bases between the two germline ends.

This chain connects TRBV6-6 to TRBJ2-2; a weak D match, TRBD2 (6 bases). Germline CDR1 and CDR2: MNHNY and SVGAGI (reference sequence). Trimming stripped 7 bases from V and 0 bases from J, with 6 bases between. The CDR3 is 13 amino acids. The CDR3 protein is CASTGANTGELFF. In DNA form, the CDR3 reads TGTGCCAGCACGGGGGCGAACACCGGGGAGCTGTTTTTT.

Of note for this clone: The sample has other DNA sequences that encode this CDR3 too. The rearrangement links TRBV5-1 to TRBJ1-6; D unresolved. With 0 bases removed from V and 0 bases from J, the gap between germline ends came to 7 bases. Germline CDR1 SGHRS, CDR2 YFSETQ. The CDR3 spans 16 residues. As DNA, the CDR3 is TGCGCCAGCAGCTTGGCCGGGAGCTCCTATAATTCACCCCTCCACTTT. Translated, it gives CASSLAGSSYNSPLHF. Full variable domain (rest looked up from reference TRBV5-1 and TRBJ1-6): KAGVTQTPRYLIKTRGQQVTLSCSPISGHRSVSWYQQTPGQGLQFLFEYFSETQRNKGNFPGRFSGRQFSNSRSEMNVSTLELGDSALYLCASSLAGSSYNSPLHFGNGTRLTVT.

The rearrangement links TRBV11-1 to TRBJ2-3, with 15 bases that match TRBD2. The CDR3 is 16 residues long. The germline gives CDR1 SGHAT, CDR2 FQDESV (reference sequence). The V gene end was trimmed by 5 bases and the J gene end by 7 bases; junction bases not matched to a gene: 7. The CDR3 nucleotides are TGTGCCAGCAGCCAATGGACTAGCGGGGGGGCAAATACGCAGTATTTT. Translation gives CASSQWTSGGANTQYF.

This chain links TRBV9 with TRBJ1-2; weak D call: TRBD1 (6 bases). Trimming took 7 bases from V and 3 from J, leaving 16 bases between them. The CDR3 runs 14 residues. CDR1 is SGDLS and CDR2 is YYNGEE in the germline V gene. CDR3 DNA sequence: TGTGCCAGCGTCCGGGGAGGGGGATACTATGGCTACACCTTC. As protein: CASVRGGGYYGYTF.

The chain combines TRBV25-1 with TRBJ2-3, with 7 positions matching TRBD2. Unmatched junction bases numbered 7, after V lost 4 bases and J lost 0 bases. The CDR3 contains 16 residues. Germline V gives CDR1 MGHDK, CDR2 SYGVNS. The chain's CDR3 is CASSGPSGPSTDTQYF. The CDR3, as DNA: TGTGCCAGCAGTGGCCCTAGCGGTCCAAGCACAGATACGCAGTATTTT.

The chain recombines TRBV6-5 with TRBJ1-1; D is unresolved. The CDR3 length is 13 residues. V was cut by 3 bases and J by 4 bases, with 9 bases left in between. Germline assignment: CDR1 MNHEY and CDR2 SVGAGI. The CDR3 DNA reads as TGTGCCAGCAGTTATACGGGAGGCACTGAAGCTTTCTTT. Amino acids: CASSYTGGTEAFF.

The chain has TRBV4-1 and TRBJ2-1, with 9 bases fitting TRBD1. V lost 1 base and J lost 15; bases outside the gene matches: 13. Germline V gene lookup returns CDR1 MGHRA and CDR2 YSYEKL. The CDR3 is 15 residues long. Here the CDR3 reads CASSQGQGGWGSPFF. The CDR3 coding sequence is TGCGCCAGCAGCCAAGGACAGGGGGGCTGGGGGAGTCCGTTCTTC.

The rearrangement joins TRBV10-1 to TRBJ1-1, with a weak D call TRBD1 (5 bases). Germline V gives CDR1 WNHNN, CDR2 SYGVQD (reference sequence). The CDR3 is 15 residues long. V dropped 2 bases and J dropped 4 bases, with 14 bases sitting between them. CDR3 in DNA: TGCGCCAGCAGTGAGGGGTTTTCCGGGGGCACTGAAGCTTTCTTT. This encodes CASSEGFSGGTEAFF.

This clone was picked up one time. The chain joins TRBV5-1 to TRBJ1-2, with 7 bases lining up with TRBD1. The CDR3 totals 14 residues. CDR1 SGHRS and CDR2 YFSETQ come from the germline V gene. V shed 5 bases and J 6 bases; nucleotides not matched to a gene: 10. CDR3 protein: CASRPSTGSHGYTF. CDR3 bases: TGCGCCAGCAGACCATCGACAGGGTCCCATGGCTACACCTTC.

V and J are TRBV30 and TRBJ2-5, with TRBD2 matching over 7 bases. From germline, CDR1 is GTSNPN and CDR2 SVGIG (reference sequence). The ends lost 8 bases at V and 4 bases at J; junction bases unmatched: 4. The CDR3 sequence is 11 residues long. CDR3 residues: CAGGRGETQYF. The CDR3 DNA reads as TGTGCCGGAGGGAGGGGAGAGACCCAGTACTTC.